The rows below give T cell receptor beta chains drawn from one sample of a study of cytomegalovirus exposure and HLA in healthy donors. TCRdb's table, derived via immunoSEQ multiplex PCR, lists solely in-frame clones and lacks some. The sample includes about 140,000 clones, over 60% seen only once; the top ten take 3% to 4%. Sequencing was done on a sample of PBMCs. These receptor sequences come from a male donor in good health and CMV-seronegative. Each CDR3 is given with its conserved first and last residue. The order of the fields is clone size, D gene, J gene, V gene, CDR3 protein, CDR3 DNA. A D gene is named only where the DNA matches it firmly. Size values are once, few and many counts, or a class for expanded clones, and some rows have none.

>few|NA|TRBJ2-2|TRBV5-1
CASSYQGSTGELFF
TGCGCCAGCAGCTACCAGGGTAGCACCGGGGAGCTGTTTTTT
>NA|NA|TRBJ2-1|TRBV30
CAWRVVGGQFF
TGTGCCTGGAGGGTTGTTGGCGGGCAGTTCTTC
>few|TRBD1|TRBJ2-1|TRBV7-3
CASSEQGAYNEQFF
TGTGCCAGCAGTGAACAGGGGGCCTACAATGAGCAGTTCTTC
>NA|NA|TRBJ2-7|TRBV18
CASSQTGTTSYYEQYF
TGTGCCAGCTCCCAAACCGGGACAACTTCCTACTACGAGCAGTACTTC
>NA|NA|TRBJ2-7|TRBV6-5
CASSYSGPSLTVEQYF
TGTGCCAGCAGTTACTCGGGGCCCAGCTTGACGGTCGAGCAGTACTTC
>NA|NA|TRBJ1-1|TRBV15
CATSSTGPTNTEAFF
TGTGCCACCAGCAGTACAGGTCCGACGAACACTGAAGCTTTCTTT
>NA|NA|TRBJ2-7|TRBV11-2
CASSPRAYEQYF
TGTGCCAGCAGCCCTAGAGCCTACGAGCAGTACTTC
>NA|NA|TRBJ1-2|TRBV20-1
CSARVGYGYTF
TGCAGTGCTAGAGTCGGCTATGGCTACACCTTC
>NA|TRBD2|TRBJ2-4|TRBV5-1
CASSLTSGLAENIQYF
TGCGCCAGCAGCTTGACGTCGGGACTAGCGGAAAACATTCAGTACTTC
>NA|NA|TRBJ2-7|TRBV21-1
CASSKGPLVSSYEQYF
TGTGCCAGCAGCAAGGGGCCGTTGGTAAGCTCCTACGAGCAGTACTTC
>NA|NA|TRBJ1-5|TRBV27
CASSPFGQPLGQPQHF
TGTGCCAGCAGTCCCTTCGGACAGCCACTCGGACAGCCCCAGCATTTT
>NA|TRBD2|TRBJ2-3|TRBV28
CASSLRSGEVTDTQYF
TGTGCCAGCAGTTTAAGGAGCGGGGAGGTTACAGATACGCAGTATTTT
>NA|NA|TRBJ1-2|TRBV25-1
CASSATGSVLYGYTF
TGTGCCAGCAGTGCAACAGGGTCCGTACTCTATGGCTACACCTTC